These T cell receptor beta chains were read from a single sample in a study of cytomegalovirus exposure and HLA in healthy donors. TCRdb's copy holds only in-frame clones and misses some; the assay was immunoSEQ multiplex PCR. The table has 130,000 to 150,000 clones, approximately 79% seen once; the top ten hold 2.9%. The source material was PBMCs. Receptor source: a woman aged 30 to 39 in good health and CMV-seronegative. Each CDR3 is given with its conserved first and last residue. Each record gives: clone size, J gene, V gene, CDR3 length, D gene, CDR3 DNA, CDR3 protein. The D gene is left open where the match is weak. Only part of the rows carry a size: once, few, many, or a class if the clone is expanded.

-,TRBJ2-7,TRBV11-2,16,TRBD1,TGTGCCAGCAGCCATACACGACAGGGGGCTGCCTACGAGCAGTACTTC,CASSHTRQGAAYEQYF
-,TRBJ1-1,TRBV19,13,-,TGTGCCAGTAGTAACAACGTTCGACACGAGGCTTTCTTT,CASSNNVRHEAFF
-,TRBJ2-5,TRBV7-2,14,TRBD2,TGTGCCAGCAGCTCCTCTCTAGCGGAAGAGACCCAGTACTTC,CASSSSLAEETQYF
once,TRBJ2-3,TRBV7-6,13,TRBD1,TGTGCCAGCAGCTTAGTACAGGGGAATACGCAGTATTTT,CASSLVQGNTQYF
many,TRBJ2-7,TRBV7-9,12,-,TGTGCCAGCAGCTTAGCGCAGAATGAGCAGTACTTC,CASSLAQNEQYF
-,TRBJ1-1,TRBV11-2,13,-,TGTGCCAGCAGCTTAGACTGGAACACTGAAGCTTTCTTT,CASSLDWNTEAFF
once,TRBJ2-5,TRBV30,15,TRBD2,TGTGCCTGGAGCTCGCGGGGGGTTCTCGGAGAGACCCAGTACTTC,CAWSSRGVLGETQYF
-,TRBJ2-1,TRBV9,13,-,TGTGCCAGCAGCGTAGCCCCAGGGGATGAGCAGTTCTTC,CASSVAPGDEQFF
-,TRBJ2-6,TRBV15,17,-,TGTGCCACCAGCAGGCGTCCGACAACCTCTGGGGCCAACGTCCTGACTTTC,CATSRRPTTSGANVLTF
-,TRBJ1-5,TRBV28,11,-,TGTGCCAGCAGGAGTGGTCAGCCCCAGCATTTT,CASRSGQPQHF
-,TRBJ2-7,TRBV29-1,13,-,TGCAGCGTTGGCGGGGCAGGGCCCTACGAGCAGTACTTC,CSVGGAGPYEQYF
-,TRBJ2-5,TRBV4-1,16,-,TGCGCCAGCAGCCAAGAGTTGGGCCCACTGGCGGAGACCCAGTACTTC,CASSQELGPLAETQYF
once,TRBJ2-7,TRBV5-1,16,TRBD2,TGCGCCAGCAGCTCCCGCCTAGCGGGGAGCTCTACCGAGCAGTACTTC,CASSSRLAGSSTEQYF
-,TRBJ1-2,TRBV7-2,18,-,TGTGCCAGCAGCTTATCCCTAGGACTAGTGGGAAAAAGTGGTGGCTACACCTTC,CASSLSLGLVGKSGGYTF
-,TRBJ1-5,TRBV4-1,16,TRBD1,TGCGCCAGCAGCCAGGTACAGGGGGCCGGCAATCAGCCCCAGCATTTT,CASSQVQGAGNQPQHF
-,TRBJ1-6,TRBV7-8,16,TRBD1,TGTGCCAGCAGCTCCTATTCCGGGACAGGGAATTCACCCCTCCACTTT,CASSSYSGTGNSPLHF